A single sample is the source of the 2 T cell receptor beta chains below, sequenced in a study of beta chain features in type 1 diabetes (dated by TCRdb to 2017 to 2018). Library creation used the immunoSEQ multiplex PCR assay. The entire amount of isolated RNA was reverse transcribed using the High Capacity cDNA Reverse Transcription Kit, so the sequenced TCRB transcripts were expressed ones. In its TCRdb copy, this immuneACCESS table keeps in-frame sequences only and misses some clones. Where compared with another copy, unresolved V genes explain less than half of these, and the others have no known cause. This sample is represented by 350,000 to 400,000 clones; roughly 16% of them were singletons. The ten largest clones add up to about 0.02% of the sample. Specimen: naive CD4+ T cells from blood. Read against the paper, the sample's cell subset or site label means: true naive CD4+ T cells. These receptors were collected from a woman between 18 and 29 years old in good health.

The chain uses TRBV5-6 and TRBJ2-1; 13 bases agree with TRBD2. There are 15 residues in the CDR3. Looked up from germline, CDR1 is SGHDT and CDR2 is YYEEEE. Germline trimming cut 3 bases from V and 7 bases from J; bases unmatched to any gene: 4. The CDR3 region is CASSSGLAGANEQFF. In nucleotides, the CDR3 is TGTGCCAGCAGCTCCGGACTAGCGGGAGCGAATGAGCAGTTCTTC.

CDR3 loop: CASSLAGTETQYF. The DNA of the CDR3 is TGTGCCAGCAGCTTGGCCGGTACGGAGACCCAGTACTTC. The chain combines TRBV5-4 with TRBJ2-5; D is unresolved. The CDR3 totals 13 residues. The ends were cut back, 0 bases at V and 5 bases at J, with 8 bases in the middle. The germline gives CDR1 SGHNT, CDR2 YYREEE (reference sequence).